What follows are 15 T cell receptor beta chains derived from one specimen sequenced in a study of T cells after yellow fever vaccination (dated by TCRdb to the late 2010s). What the treatment or condition label conveys for this sample: live attenuated yellow fever vaccine strain. The library relied on 5' RACE. Sequencing was carried out with an Illumina HiSeq 2500. Starting from the raw public reads, TCRdb applied fastp trimming at Q25, assembled clones with MiXCR and retained in-frame beta chains. Rows with one shared CDR3 protein collapse into an entry with the most common genes and DNA. The sample table contains approximately 160,000 distinct CDR3 sequences; only one count was recorded for 6.2% of them. In total, the top ten clones hold less than 3.5% of the sample. Source: CD4+ T cells sorted from PBMCs, taken on the day of the first yellow fever vaccination. These receptors came from a man between 18 and 35 years old who received the YFV17D yellow fever vaccine.

The chain carries TRBV29-1 and TRBJ1-5, with 9 positions matching TRBD1. The V gene's germline CDR1 is SQVTM and CDR2 ANQGSEA. Losses at the gene ends were 4 bases for V and 6 bases for J; bases not matched to a gene: 7. The CDR3 has 14 residues. The CDR3 is CSVAVGQGSQPQHF. The CDR3 DNA reads as TGCAGCGTTGCGGTGGGACAGGGCTCTCAGCCCCAGCATTTT.

This clonotype has more than one count but fewer than ten. This chain joins TRBV6-6 and TRBJ2-7; tentatively, D is TRBD1 (5 bases). CDR1 MNHNY and CDR2 SVGAGI come from the germline V gene (reference sequence). The CDR3 is made up of 12 amino acids. Trimming stripped 2 bases from V and 6 bases from J, with 8 bases between. The CDR3 here is CASSYTTAEQYV. The CDR3 nucleotides read TGTGCCAGCAGTTACACGACAGCCGAGCAGTACGTC.

This clonotype was found many times. The genes are TRBV18 and TRBJ1-4; maybe TRBD1 (6 bases). The length of the CDR3 is 14 residues. Trimming left V 4 bases short and J 5 bases short, with 11 bases between. Germline V lookup: CDR1 KGHSH, CDR2 LQKENI. The CDR3 nucleotides are TGTGCCAGCTCACGGATGGGGACAAATGAAAAACTGTTTTTT. It encodes CASSRMGTNEKLFF. The complete variable domain, with remaining parts taken from reference TRBV18 and TRBJ1-4, reads NAGVMQNPRHLVRRRGQEARLRCSPMKGHSHVYWYRQLPEEGLKFMVYLQKENIIDESGMPKERFSAEFPKEGPSILRIQQVVRGDSAAYFCASSRMGTNEKLFFGSGTQLSVL.

This clonotype was detected ten times or more. CDR3 sequence reads: CASSPEGTYEQYV. In DNA, the CDR3 is TGTGCCAGCTCACCAGAGGGCACCTACGAGCAGTACGTC. The chain combines TRBV18 with TRBJ2-7, with D possibly matching TRBD2 (5 bases). V lost 2 bases and J 2 bases, leaving 7 bases between the germline ends. The germline V gene has CDR1 KGHSH and CDR2 LQKENI. This CDR3 has 13 amino acids.

As to this clonotype: A read error may be the cause here, since a much bigger clone is one base away. The CDR3 does not end in the conserved phenylalanine or tryptophan, so this is likely a read error. The chain is built from TRBV5-1 and TRBJ2-7; TRBD1 might be the D (6 bases). Germline values: CDR1 SGHRS, CDR2 YFSETQ. The CDR3 is 13 residues long. V lost 0 bases and J lost 4, with 8 bases in between. CDR3 DNA sequence: TGCGCCAGCAGCTTGGCCGGACAGTACGAGCAGTACTCC. The encoded protein is CASSLAGQYEQYS.

This clonotype was seen only a few times. This chain links TRBV12-3 or TRBV12-4 with TRBJ1-5; TRBD1 matches 10 bases. The CDR3 totals 15 residues. With 6 bases clipped from V and 4 bases from J, the junction kept 6 bases outside the gene matches. CDR3 DNA sequence: TGTGCCAGCAGACCCGGGACAGGGGCAAATCAGCCCCAGCATTTT. It yields the protein CASRPGTGANQPQHF.

This clonotype was seen at least ten times. The chain combines TRBV15 with TRBJ1-1; no clear D. This CDR3 spans 13 amino acids. CDR1 is LNHNV, CDR2 YYDKDF, per germline (reference sequence). Trimming removed 1 base at V and 7 bases at J, with 10 bases between. The CDR3: CATSRVRELEAFF. DNA of the CDR3: TGTGCCACCAGCAGAGTTCGGGAGCTTGAAGCTTTCTTT. The variable domain in full, with the rest retrieved from reference TRBV15 and TRBJ1-1, is DAMVIQNPRYQVTQFGKPVTLSCSQTLNHNVMYWYQQKSSQAPKLLFHYYDKDFNNEADTPDNFQSRRPNTSFCFLDIRSPGLGDTAMYLCATSRVRELEAFFGQGTRLTVV.

This clonotype appeared many times. The genes are TRBV11-2 and TRBJ1-2, with D tentatively TRBD1 (6 bases). The CDR3 contains 16 residues. V was trimmed by 6 bases and J by 0 bases, leaving 17 bases between them. In germline, CDR1 is SGHAT, CDR2 FQNNGV. CDR3 protein: CASRTLTGRTNYGYTF. The CDR3 nucleotides are TGTGCCAGCAGAACCCTAACAGGGCGGACTAACTATGGCTACACCTTC.

The V and J genes are TRBV29-1 and TRBJ2-5; no clear D. V was pared by 3 bases and J by 1 base, with 9 bases between. The CDR3 runs to 13 residues. In germline, CDR1 is SQVTM, CDR2 ANQGSEA. DNA for the CDR3: TGCAGCGTTGATAGTTCCAGCCAAGAGACCCAGTACTTC. Translated, it gives CSVDSSSQETQYF.

The chain uses TRBV18 and TRBJ2-5, with 9 bases aligning to TRBD2. With V trimmed by 2 bases and J by 3 bases, 19 bases remained unmatched. Germline assignment: CDR1 KGHSH and CDR2 LQKENI. CDR3 length: 20 residues. Here the CDR3 DNA reads TGTGCCAGCTCACCAAATGTCCTAGCGGGGCCCCCGCCGCGTGAAGAGACCCAGTACTTC. It codes for CASSPNVLAGPPPREETQYF. The full variable domain, its missing parts supplied by reference TRBV18 and TRBJ2-5, is NAGVMQNPRHLVRRRGQEARLRCSPMKGHSHVYWYRQLPEEGLKFMVYLQKENIIDESGMPKERFSAEFPKEGPSILRIQQVVRGDSAAYFCASSPNVLAGPPPREETQYFGPGTRLLVL.

This clonotype was counted many times. The gene calls are TRBV5-1 and TRBJ2-4; D unresolved. This CDR3 region has 19 residues. Trimming left V 0 bases short and J 0 bases short, with 19 bases between. CDR1 is SGHRS, CDR2 YFSETQ, per germline. The CDR3 region has the DNA TGCGCCAGCAGCTTGGGAGCTAGTCCATCTATATTAGCCAAAAACATTCAGTACTTC. Translated: CASSLGASPSILAKNIQYF.

This clonotype was recorded at least ten times. The gene calls are TRBV7-9 and TRBJ1-5, with D unclear. The CDR3 is 13 residues long. V lost 4 bases to trimming and J lost 6 bases, with 10 bases between them. Per the germline V gene, CDR1 is SEHNR and CDR2 is FQNEAQ (reference sequence). CDR3: CASSSDGLQPQHF. CDR3 in DNA: TGTGCCAGCAGCTCTGACGGTCTTCAGCCCCAGCATTTT. The whole variable domain, filled in from reference TRBV7-9 and TRBJ1-5, reads DTGVSQNPRHKITKRGQNVTFRCDPISEHNRLYWYRQTLGQGPEFLTYFQNEAQLEKSRLLSDRFSAERPKGSFSTLEIQRTEQGDSAMYLCASSSDGLQPQHFGDGTRLSIL.

V usage is TRBV5-1 and J usage is TRBJ1-1; 8 bases match TRBD1. V gave up 6 bases and J gave up 1 base; unmatched junction bases: 5. The CDR3 spans 14 residues. The germline gives CDR1 SGHRS, CDR2 YFSETQ. The CDR3 spells CASTFGQGNTEAFF. CDR3 coding DNA: TGCGCCAGCACCTTCGGACAGGGGAACACTGAAGCTTTCTTT. Full variable domain (outside the CDR3, taken from reference TRBV5-1 and TRBJ1-1): KAGVTQTPRYLIKTRGQQVTLSCSPISGHRSVSWYQQTPGQGLQFLFEYFSETQRNKGNFPGRFSGRQFSNSRSEMNVSTLELGDSALYLCASTFGQGNTEAFFGQGTRLTVV.

Ten or more counts support this clonotype. The chain uses TRBV6-4 and TRBJ1-2, with 10 bases fitting TRBD1. The CDR3 spans 16 residues. In germline, CDR1 is MRHNA, CDR2 SNTAGT. V was pared by 2 bases and J by 3 bases, with 6 bases of the junction left unmatched. The CDR3, as DNA: TGTGCCAGCAGTGACAACCCCGGGACAGGGGACTATGGCTACACCTTC. Encoded protein: CASSDNPGTGDYGYTF.

This clonotype has only a few counts. This chain connects TRBV20-1 to TRBJ2-7; D unclear. Trimming left V 5 bases short and J 3 bases short, with 14 bases between. Germline V gene data show CDR1 as DFQATT and CDR2 as SNEGSKA (reference sequence). The CDR3 has 13 residues. The CDR3 is CSAFQPTLYEQYF. The CDR3 nucleotides are TGCAGTGCTTTCCAACCTACACTCTACGAGCAGTACTTC.